Following are 23 T cell receptor beta chains from one sample sequenced in a study of response to subunit inactivated influenza vaccine. In TCRdb, the RT-PCR reads were re-called with MiXCR into one record per CDR3 protein. The sample contains hundreds of thousands of distinct CDR3 sequences, around 16% of which appear only once. The material was PBMCs from blood, obtained 11 to 12 days after vaccination. The receptors derive from a man aged 50 to 60 who received an inactivated influenza vaccine.

This sequence joins TRBV5-1 and TRBJ2-1, with D unclear. Germline CDR1 SGHRS, CDR2 YFSETQ. This CDR3 contains 15 residues. V lost 0 bases and J 2 bases, leaving 9 bases between the germline ends. DNA of the CDR3: TGCGCCAGCAGCTTGGTCGGTGACACCTACAATGAGCAGTTCTTC. Amino acid sequence: CASSLVGDTYNEQFF.

The chain has TRBV5-5 and TRBJ2-7; maybe TRBD2 (5 bases). The CDR3 contains 13 residues. The V end lost 0 bases, the J end lost 5 bases, and 9 bases lay between the germline ends. From germline, CDR1 is SGHKS and CDR2 YYEKEE (reference sequence). CDR3 sequence: CASSLAGYHEQYF. CDR3 sequence (DNA): TGTGCCAGCAGCTTGGCGGGGTACCACGAGCAGTACTTC. The whole variable domain, remainder taken from reference TRBV5-5 and TRBJ2-7, is DAGVTQSPTHLIKTRGQQVTLRCSPISGHKSVSWYQQVLGQGPQFIFQYYEKEERGRGNFPDRFSARQFPNYSSELNVNALLLGDSALYLCASSLAGYHEQYFGPGTRLTVT.

The chain combines TRBV15 with TRBJ2-2; D unresolved. V was trimmed by 3 bases and J by 7 bases, leaving 6 bases between them. Germline loops: CDR1 LNHNV, CDR2 YYDKDF (reference sequence). This CDR3 has 12 amino acids. CDR3 in amino acids: CATSRRHGELFF. DNA of the CDR3: TGTGCCACCAGCAGGAGACACGGGGAGCTGTTTTTT.

This clonotype was counted between two and nine times. The gene calls are TRBV11-2 and TRBJ2-2; D is undetermined. Germline V gene lookup returns CDR1 SGHAT and CDR2 FQNNGV. V shed 0 bases and J shed 2 bases, with 7 bases lying between them. This CDR3 is 15 amino acids long. The CDR3 here is CASSLDPYNTGELFF. CDR3 bases: TGTGCCAGCAGCTTAGATCCCTACAACACCGGGGAGCTGTTTTTT.

This clonotype was counted between two and nine times. The rearrangement uses TRBV5-6 and TRBJ2-5, with TRBD2 matching over 9 bases. The CDR3 has 19 residues. Trimming took 4 bases from V and 2 from J; bases not matched to a gene: 18. The germline V gene has CDR1 SGHDT and CDR2 YYEEEE. CDR3 loop: CASSPLVAGASSHQETQYF. CDR3 DNA sequence: TGTGCCAGCAGCCCGCTGGTAGCGGGAGCCTCCAGCCATCAAGAGACCCAGTACTTC.

The chain is built from TRBV12-3 or TRBV12-4 and TRBJ2-1; 7 bases are shared with TRBD1. The CDR3 spans 17 residues. J lost 1 base, V lost 0 bases, and 6 bases had no gene match. The CDR3 loop is CASSLALRGISYNEQFF. CDR3 nucleotides: TGTGCCAGCAGTTTAGCACTCAGGGGGATTTCCTACAATGAGCAGTTCTTC.

The table lists this clonotype with a few counts. The chain recombines TRBV5-1 with TRBJ2-2; D might be TRBD1 (6 bases). CDR3 length equals 16 residues. Germline CDR1 and CDR2: SGHRS and YFSETQ. Between the trimmed V and J ends, which lost 4 bases and 4 bases, there was a span of 17 bases. CDR3 DNA: TGCGCCAGCAGCGCGGGTTTAGGGGGATTCACCGGGGAGCTGTTTTTT. It codes for CASSAGLGGFTGELFF.

This clonotype was counted a few times. V usage is TRBV13 and J usage is TRBJ2-3; 10 nucleotides match TRBD2. The V gene's germline CDR1 is PRHDT and CDR2 FYEKMQ (reference sequence). This CDR3 has 16 amino acids. V trimming: 4 bases; J trimming: 3 bases; junction bases outside the gene matches: 7. CDR3 DNA: TGTGCCAGCAGCTCAATAGCGGGAGGAGAGACAGATACGCAGTATTTT. The encoded protein is CASSSIAGGETDTQYF.

This clonotype was seen at least ten times. The V gene is TRBV28, the J gene TRBJ2-7; tentatively, D is TRBD1 (5 bases). V was shortened by 3 bases and J by 2 bases, with 8 bases between the two germline ends. The CDR3 loop spans 13 amino acids. CDR1 MDHEN and CDR2 SYDVKM come from the germline V gene. This chain's CDR3 is CASSLQGPYEQYF. The CDR3 DNA follows: TGTGCCAGCAGTTTGCAGGGCCCCTACGAGCAGTACTTC.

This CDR3 is CASASSRDYEQYF. CDR3 in DNA: TGTGCCAGCGCATCGTCGCGGGACTACGAGCAGTACTTC. The V gene is TRBV7-2, the J gene TRBJ2-7, with D possibly matching TRBD2 (6 bases). CDR1 SGHTA and CDR2 FQGNSA come from the germline V gene. The CDR3 length is 13 residues. V lost 8 bases and J 3 bases, leaving 14 bases between the germline ends.

This clonotype came up a few times. The chain recombines TRBV2 with TRBJ1-2; perhaps TRBD1 as D (6 bases). The germline CDR1 and CDR2 sequences are SNHLY and FYNNEI. CDR3 size: 14 residues. V dropped 10 bases and J dropped 2 bases, with 17 bases sitting between them. Here the CDR3 reads CATRGQILNYGYTF. The CDR3, as DNA: TGTGCCACCCGCGGACAGATTTTAAACTATGGCTACACCTTC.

This chain links TRBV18 with TRBJ1-1; D is perhaps TRBD1 (6 bases). CDR1 and CDR2 from the germline V gene are KGHSH and LQKENI. V lost 5 bases and J 3 bases, leaving 13 bases between the germline ends. This CDR3 is built from 14 residues. The CDR3 coding sequence is TGTGCCAGCTCAACTCAGGGGCGGGACACTGAAGCTTTCTTT. Protein sequence: CASSTQGRDTEAFF.

This clonotype occurred a few times. V usage is TRBV6-1 and J usage is TRBJ2-1; weak D call: TRBD1 (7 bases). V was shortened by 0 bases and J by 8 bases, with 11 bases between the two germline ends. This CDR3 is 14 amino acids long. Looked up from germline, CDR1 is MNHNS and CDR2 is SASEGT. The CDR3 spells CASSEAQGEDEQFF. CDR3 bases: TGTGCCAGCAGTGAAGCGCAGGGGGAGGATGAGCAGTTCTTC.

The J gene is TRBJ2-1, the V gene TRBV18; TRBD1 might be the D (7 bases). Germline CDR1 and CDR2: KGHSH and LQKENI. The CDR3 length is 16 residues. V was pared by 3 bases and J by 7 bases, with 19 bases between. The CDR3 spells CASSPDAGGIGNEQFF. The DNA for the CDR3 is TGTGCCAGCTCACCCGACGCAGGGGGGATCGGGAATGAGCAGTTCTTC.

The rearrangement uses TRBV12-3 or TRBV12-4 and TRBJ2-3; D is undetermined. The CDR3 totals 15 residues. V shed 7 bases and J shed 1 base, with 15 bases lying between them. CDR3 sequence: CASTIPSVGTDTQYF. The CDR3 DNA follows: TGTGCCAGCACAATCCCCTCGGTCGGCACAGATACGCAGTATTTT.

In its sample, this clonotype was seen a few times. The chain combines TRBV12-3 or TRBV12-4 with TRBJ1-6; D is perhaps TRBD1 (6 bases). The CDR3 runs to 13 residues. V lost 5 bases and J 6 bases, leaving 8 bases between the germline ends. CDR3 in DNA: TGTGCCAGCAGTCGACAGGTTAATTCACCCCTCCACTTT. Translation: CASSRQVNSPLHF.

This chain connects TRBV12-3 or TRBV12-4 to TRBJ1-1; no clear D. The CDR3 spans 9 residues. Trimming removed 3 bases at V and 10 bases at J, with 3 bases between. The CDR3 reads CASSFPAFF. CDR3 nucleotide sequence: TGTGCCAGCAGTTTCCCAGCTTTCTTT.

The rearrangement links TRBV28 to TRBJ2-1, with 9 bases identical to TRBD1. V was pared by 4 bases and J by 7 bases, with 11 bases of the junction left unmatched. This CDR3 has 16 residues. The V gene's germline CDR1 is MDHEN and CDR2 SYDVKM. In nucleotides, the CDR3 is TGTGCCAGCAGTTACCCCGGGACAGGGCGAGGGAATGAGCAGTTCTTC. Its protein is CASSYPGTGRGNEQFF.

CDR3 coding DNA: TGTGCCAGCACCTGGGACAGGGAGACCGGGGAGCTGTTTTTT. Protein sequence: CASTWDRETGELFF. The chain joins TRBV5-4 to TRBJ2-2; 9 positions agree with TRBD1. The CDR3 extends over 14 amino acids. The germline CDR1 and CDR2 sequences are SGHNT and YYREEE (reference sequence). V was clipped by 6 bases and J by 5 bases; unmatched bases: 5.

This clonotype has only a few counts. V and J are TRBV12-3 or TRBV12-4 and TRBJ1-5; D call uncertain. The CDR3 is made up of 13 amino acids. The ends were cut back, 3 bases at V and 7 bases at J, with 10 bases in the middle. CDR3 region: CASSFGPYQPQHF. DNA for the CDR3: TGTGCCAGCAGTTTTGGACCGTACCAGCCCCAGCATTTT.

This clonotype was picked up a small number of times. The chain couples TRBV10-3 to TRBJ2-1; 9 positions match TRBD2. The germline V gene has CDR1 ENHRY and CDR2 SYGVKD. There are 16 residues in the CDR3. Losses at the gene ends were 6 bases for V and 7 bases for J; bases not matched to a gene: 13. The CDR3 DNA sequence: TGTGCCATCAGGCGAGGGGGAGCGGGAGGTTTTAATGAGCAGTTCTTC. It encodes CAIRRGGAGGFNEQFF.

This rearrangement joins TRBV12-3 or TRBV12-4 to TRBJ1-2; 7 nucleotides agree with TRBD1. This CDR3 is built from 15 residues. J gave up 8 bases and V 8 bases, and 17 bases lay outside the gene matches. Here the CDR3 reads CASDALGGAGGGYTF. The CDR3 DNA is TGTGCCAGCGACGCATTAGGGGGCGCGGGTGGCGGCTACACCTTC.

This sequence joins TRBV7-3 and TRBJ2-2; perhaps TRBD1 as D (6 bases). The ends were cut back, 8 bases at V and 6 bases at J, with 22 bases in the middle. The germline V gene has CDR1 SGHTA and CDR2 FQGTGA. The CDR3 loop spans 16 amino acids. CDR3 sequence (DNA): TGTGCCAGCTCCACCAGACCAGGGGTAGAAGCCGGGGAGCTGTTTTTT. Translating it yields CASSTRPGVEAGELFF.